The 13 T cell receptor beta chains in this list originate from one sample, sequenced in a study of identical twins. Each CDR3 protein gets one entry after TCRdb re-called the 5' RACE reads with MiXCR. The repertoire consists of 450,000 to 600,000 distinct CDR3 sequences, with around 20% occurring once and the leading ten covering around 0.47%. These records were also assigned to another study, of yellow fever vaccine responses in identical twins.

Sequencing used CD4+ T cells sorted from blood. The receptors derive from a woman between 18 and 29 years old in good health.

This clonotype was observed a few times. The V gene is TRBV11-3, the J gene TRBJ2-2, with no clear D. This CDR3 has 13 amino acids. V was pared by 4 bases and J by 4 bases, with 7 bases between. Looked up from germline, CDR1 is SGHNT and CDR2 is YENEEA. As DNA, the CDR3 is TGTGCCAGCAGCTGGACCTCCACCGGGGAGCTGTTTTTT. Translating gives CASSWTSTGELFF.

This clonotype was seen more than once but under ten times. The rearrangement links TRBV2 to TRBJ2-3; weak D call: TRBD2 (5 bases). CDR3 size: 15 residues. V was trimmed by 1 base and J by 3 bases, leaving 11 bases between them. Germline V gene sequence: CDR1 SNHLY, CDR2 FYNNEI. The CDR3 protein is CASSEVGRGTDTQYF. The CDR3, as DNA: TGTGCCAGCAGTGAAGTGGGGAGAGGTACAGATACGCAGTATTTT.

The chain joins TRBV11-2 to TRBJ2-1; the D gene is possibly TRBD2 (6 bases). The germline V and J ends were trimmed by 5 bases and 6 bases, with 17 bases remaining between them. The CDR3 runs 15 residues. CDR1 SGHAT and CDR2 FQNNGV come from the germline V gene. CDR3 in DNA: TGTGCCAGCAGCCCTAGCGCAATGAGGGGCAATGAGCAGTTCTTC. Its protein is CASSPSAMRGNEQFF.

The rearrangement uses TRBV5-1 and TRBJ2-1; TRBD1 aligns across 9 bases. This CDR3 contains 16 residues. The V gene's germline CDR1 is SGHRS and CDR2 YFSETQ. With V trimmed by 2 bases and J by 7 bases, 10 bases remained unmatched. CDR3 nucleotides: TGCGCCAGCAGCTTACAGGGGGCTCCAGCCCTAAATGAGCAGTTCTTC. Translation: CASSLQGAPALNEQFF.

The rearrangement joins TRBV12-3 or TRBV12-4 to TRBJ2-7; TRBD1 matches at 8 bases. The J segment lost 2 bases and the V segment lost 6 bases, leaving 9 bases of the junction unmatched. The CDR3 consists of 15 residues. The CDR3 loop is CASRPRAGGPYEQYF. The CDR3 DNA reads TGTGCCAGCAGGCCGAGGGCAGGGGGCCCCTACGAGCAGTACTTC.

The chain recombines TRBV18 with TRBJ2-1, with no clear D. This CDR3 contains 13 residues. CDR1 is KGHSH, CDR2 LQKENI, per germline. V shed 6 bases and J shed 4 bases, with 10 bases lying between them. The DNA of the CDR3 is TGTGCCAGCTCCCCCAAAGGGTACAATGAGCAGTTCTTC. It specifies CASSPKGYNEQFF.

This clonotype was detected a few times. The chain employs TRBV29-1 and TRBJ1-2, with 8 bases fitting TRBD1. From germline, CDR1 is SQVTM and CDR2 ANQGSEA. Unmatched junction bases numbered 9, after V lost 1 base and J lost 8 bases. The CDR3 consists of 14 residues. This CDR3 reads CSVEVIQGAKGYTF. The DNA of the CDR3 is TGCAGCGTTGAAGTTATTCAGGGGGCAAAGGGCTACACCTTC.

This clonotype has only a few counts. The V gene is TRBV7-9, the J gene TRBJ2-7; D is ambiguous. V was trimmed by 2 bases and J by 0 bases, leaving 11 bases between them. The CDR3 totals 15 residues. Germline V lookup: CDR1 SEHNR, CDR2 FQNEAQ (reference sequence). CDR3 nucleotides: TGTGCCAGCAGCTTACCATCCTTAAGCTCCTACGAGCAGTACTTC. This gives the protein CASSLPSLSSYEQYF.

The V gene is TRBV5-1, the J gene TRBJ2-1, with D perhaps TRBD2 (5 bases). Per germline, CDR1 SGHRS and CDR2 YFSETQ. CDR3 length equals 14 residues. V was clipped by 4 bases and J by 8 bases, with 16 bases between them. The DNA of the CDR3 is TGCGCCAGCAGCCCCCAATTGGGTAGCGATGAGCAGTTCTTC. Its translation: CASSPQLGSDEQFF.

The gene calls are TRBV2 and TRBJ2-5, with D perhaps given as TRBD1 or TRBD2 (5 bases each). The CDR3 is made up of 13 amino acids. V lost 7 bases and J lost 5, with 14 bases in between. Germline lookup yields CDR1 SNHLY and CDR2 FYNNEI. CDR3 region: CASNPREWETQYF. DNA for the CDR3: TGTGCCAGCAACCCCAGGGAGTGGGAGACCCAGTACTTC.

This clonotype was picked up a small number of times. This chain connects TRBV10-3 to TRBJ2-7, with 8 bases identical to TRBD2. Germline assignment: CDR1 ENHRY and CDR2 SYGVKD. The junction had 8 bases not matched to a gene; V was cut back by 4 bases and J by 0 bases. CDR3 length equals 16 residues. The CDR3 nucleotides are TGTGCCATCAGTGGGGTAGCGGGACTAAGCTCCTACGAGCAGTACTTC. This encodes CAISGVAGLSSYEQYF.

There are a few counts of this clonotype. The CDR3 DNA is TGTGCCAGCAGTCTGGGGGACAGGGCAATTTACGAGCAGTACTTC. It yields the protein CASSLGDRAIYEQYF. The chain recombines TRBV12-3 or TRBV12-4 with TRBJ2-7, with TRBD1 identical over 9 bases. The CDR3 is 15 residues long. With V trimmed by 5 bases and J by 4 bases, 9 bases remained unmatched.

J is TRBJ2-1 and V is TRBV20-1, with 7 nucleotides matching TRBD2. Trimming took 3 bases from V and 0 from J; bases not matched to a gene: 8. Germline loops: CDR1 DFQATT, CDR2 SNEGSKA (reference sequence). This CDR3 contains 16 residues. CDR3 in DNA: TGCAGTGCTAGTAGAGTTGGCGGGAGCTCCTACAATGAGCAGTTCTTC. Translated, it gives CSASRVGGSSYNEQFF.